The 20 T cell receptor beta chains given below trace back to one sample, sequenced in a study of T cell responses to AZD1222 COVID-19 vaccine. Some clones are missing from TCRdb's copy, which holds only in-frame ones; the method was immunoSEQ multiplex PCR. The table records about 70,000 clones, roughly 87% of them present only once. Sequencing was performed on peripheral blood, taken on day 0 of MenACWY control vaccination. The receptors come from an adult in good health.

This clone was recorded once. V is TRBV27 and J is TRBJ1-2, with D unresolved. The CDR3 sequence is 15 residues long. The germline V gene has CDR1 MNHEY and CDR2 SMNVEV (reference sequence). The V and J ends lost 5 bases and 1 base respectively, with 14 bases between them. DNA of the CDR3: TGTGCCAGCAGTCCTTCTGGTCCGAATAACTATGGCTACACCTTC. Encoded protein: CASSPSGPNNYGYTF.

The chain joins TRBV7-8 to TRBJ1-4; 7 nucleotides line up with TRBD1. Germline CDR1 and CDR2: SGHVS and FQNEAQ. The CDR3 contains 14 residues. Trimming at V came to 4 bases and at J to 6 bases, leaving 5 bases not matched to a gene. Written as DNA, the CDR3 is TGTGCCAGCAGCTCGACAGGGACCTATGAAAAACTGTTTTTT. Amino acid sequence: CASSSTGTYEKLFF. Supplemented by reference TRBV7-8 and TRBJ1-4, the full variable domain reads GAGVSQSPRYKVAKRGQDVALRCDPISGHVSLFWYQQALGQGPEFLTYFQNEAQLDKSGLPSDRFFAERPEGSVSTLKIQRTQQEDSAVYLCASSSTGTYEKLFFGSGTQLSVL.

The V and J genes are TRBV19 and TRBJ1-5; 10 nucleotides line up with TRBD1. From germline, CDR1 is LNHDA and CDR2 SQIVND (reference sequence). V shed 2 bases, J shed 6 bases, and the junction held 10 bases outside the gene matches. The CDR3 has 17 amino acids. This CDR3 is CASSINRGQGSGQPQHF. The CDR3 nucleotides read TGTGCCAGTAGTATAAACCGGGGACAGGGGTCAGGTCAGCCCCAGCATTTT. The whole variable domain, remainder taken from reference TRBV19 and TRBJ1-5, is DGGITQSPKYLFRKEGQNVTLSCEQNLNHDAMYWYRQDPGQGLRLIYYSQIVNDFQKGDIAEGYSVSREKKESFPLTVTSAQKNPTAFYLCASSINRGQGSGQPQHFGDGTRLSIL.

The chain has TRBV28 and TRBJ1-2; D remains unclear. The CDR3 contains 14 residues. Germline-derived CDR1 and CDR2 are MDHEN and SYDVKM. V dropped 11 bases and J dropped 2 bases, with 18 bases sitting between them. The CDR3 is CASAATVRNYGYTF. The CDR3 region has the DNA TGTGCCTCCGCAGCGACGGTTAGAAACTATGGCTACACCTTC.

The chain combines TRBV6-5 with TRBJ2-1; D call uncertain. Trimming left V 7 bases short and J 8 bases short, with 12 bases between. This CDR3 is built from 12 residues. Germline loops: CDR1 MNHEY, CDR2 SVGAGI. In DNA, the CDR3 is TGTGCCAGCACAAAAAAGGTCGATGAGCAGTTCTTC. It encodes CASTKKVDEQFF.

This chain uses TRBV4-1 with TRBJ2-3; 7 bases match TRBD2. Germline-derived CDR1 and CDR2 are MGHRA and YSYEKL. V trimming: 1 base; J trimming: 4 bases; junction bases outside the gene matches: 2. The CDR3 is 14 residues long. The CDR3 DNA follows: TGCGCCAGCAGCCAAGGGGGACTATCAGATACGCAGTATTTT. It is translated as CASSQGGLSDTQYF.

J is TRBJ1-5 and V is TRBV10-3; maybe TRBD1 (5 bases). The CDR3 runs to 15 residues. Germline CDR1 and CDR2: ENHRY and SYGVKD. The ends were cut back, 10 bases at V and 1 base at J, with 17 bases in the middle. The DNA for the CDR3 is TGTGCCACGGCGGGGCGAGGGGAGAGCAATCAGCCCCAGCATTTT. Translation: CATAGRGESNQPQHF.

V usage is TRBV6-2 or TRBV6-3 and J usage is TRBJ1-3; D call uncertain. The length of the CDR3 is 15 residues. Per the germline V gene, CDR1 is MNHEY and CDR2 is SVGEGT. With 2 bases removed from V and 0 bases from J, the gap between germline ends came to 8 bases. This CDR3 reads CASSYAGSSGNTIYF. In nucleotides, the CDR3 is TGTGCCAGCAGTTACGCGGGGAGCTCTGGAAACACCATATATTTT.

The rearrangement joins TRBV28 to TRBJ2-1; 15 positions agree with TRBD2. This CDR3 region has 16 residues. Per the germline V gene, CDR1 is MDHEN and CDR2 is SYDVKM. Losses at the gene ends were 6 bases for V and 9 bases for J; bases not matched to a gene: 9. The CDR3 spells CASSRGTSGGLGEQFF. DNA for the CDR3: TGTGCCAGCAGCCGAGGGACTAGCGGGGGGCTAGGTGAGCAGTTCTTC.

This CDR3 is CASSSVAGAQETQYF. For the CDR3, the DNA is TGTGCCAGCAGCTCCGTAGCGGGGGCCCAAGAGACCCAGTACTTC. The chain combines TRBV11-2 with TRBJ2-5; 9 nucleotides align to TRBD2. This CDR3 is built from 15 residues. V trimming: 4 bases; J trimming: 1 base; junction bases outside the gene matches: 4. Germline lookup yields CDR1 SGHAT and CDR2 FQNNGV.

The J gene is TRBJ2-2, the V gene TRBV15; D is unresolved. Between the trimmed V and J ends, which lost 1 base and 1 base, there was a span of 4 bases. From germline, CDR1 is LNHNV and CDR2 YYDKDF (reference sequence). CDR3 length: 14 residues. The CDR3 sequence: CATSRVGNTGELFF. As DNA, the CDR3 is TGTGCCACCAGCAGAGTAGGGAACACCGGGGAGCTGTTTTTT.

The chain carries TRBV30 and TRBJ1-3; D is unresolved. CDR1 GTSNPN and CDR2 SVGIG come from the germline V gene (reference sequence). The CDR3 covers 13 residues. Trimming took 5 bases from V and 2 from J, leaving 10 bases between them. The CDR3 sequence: CAWGIGTGNTIYF. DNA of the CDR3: TGTGCCTGGGGGATAGGTACTGGAAACACCATATATTTT.

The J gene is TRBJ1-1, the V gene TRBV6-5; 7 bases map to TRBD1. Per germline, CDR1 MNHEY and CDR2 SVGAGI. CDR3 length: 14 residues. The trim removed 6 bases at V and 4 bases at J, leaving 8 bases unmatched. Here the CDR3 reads CASSDKGAGTEAFF. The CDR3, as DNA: TGTGCCAGCAGCGACAAGGGGGCAGGCACTGAAGCTTTCTTT.

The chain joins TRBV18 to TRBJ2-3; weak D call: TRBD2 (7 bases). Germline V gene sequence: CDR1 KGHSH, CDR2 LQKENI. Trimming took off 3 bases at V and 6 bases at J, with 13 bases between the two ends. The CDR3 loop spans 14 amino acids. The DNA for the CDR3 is TGTGCCAGCTCACCGCCGGGGGGCTCGGATACGCAGTATTTT. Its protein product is CASSPPGGSDTQYF.

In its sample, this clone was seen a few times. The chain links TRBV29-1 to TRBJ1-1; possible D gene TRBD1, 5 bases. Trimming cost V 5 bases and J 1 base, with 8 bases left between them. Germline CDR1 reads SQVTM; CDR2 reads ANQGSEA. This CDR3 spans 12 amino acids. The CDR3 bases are TGCAGCGTTTTAAGGGGGAACACTGAAGCTTTCTTT. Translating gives CSVLRGNTEAFF.

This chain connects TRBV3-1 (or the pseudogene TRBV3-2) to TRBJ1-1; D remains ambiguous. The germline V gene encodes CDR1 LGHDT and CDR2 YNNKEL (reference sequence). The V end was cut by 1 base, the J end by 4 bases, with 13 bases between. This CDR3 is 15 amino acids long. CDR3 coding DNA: TGTGCCAGCAGCCAAGTTCAGCCGAAGGGCACTGAAGCTTTCTTT. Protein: CASSQVQPKGTEAFF.

CDR3 in DNA: TGCGCCAGCAGCTTGGGGGCGGGGGCGCTGGGGGAGCAGTACTTC. Translation: CASSLGAGALGEQYF. The V and J genes are TRBV5-1 and TRBJ2-7, with D possibly being TRBD2 (7 bases). The CDR3 runs 15 residues. Germline CDR1 and CDR2: SGHRS and YFSETQ. V gave up 0 bases and J gave up 7 bases, with 17 bases separating them.

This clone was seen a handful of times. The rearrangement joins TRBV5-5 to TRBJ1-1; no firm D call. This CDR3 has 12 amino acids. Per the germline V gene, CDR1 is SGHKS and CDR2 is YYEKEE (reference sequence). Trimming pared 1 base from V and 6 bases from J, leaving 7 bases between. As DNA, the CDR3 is TGTGCCAGCAGCTTGCGAGGATCTGAAGCTTTCTTT. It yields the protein CASSLRGSEAFF.

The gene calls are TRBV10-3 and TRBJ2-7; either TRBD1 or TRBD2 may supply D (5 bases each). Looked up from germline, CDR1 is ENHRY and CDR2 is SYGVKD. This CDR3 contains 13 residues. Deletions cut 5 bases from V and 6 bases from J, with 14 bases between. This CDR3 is CAISWYKGSEQYF. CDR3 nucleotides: TGTGCCATCAGTTGGTATAAGGGGAGCGAGCAGTACTTC.

The CDR3 protein is CASSIEGGRNYGYTF. As DNA, the CDR3 is TGTGCCAGTAGTATTGAAGGGGGGAGAAACTATGGCTACACCTTC. The chain joins TRBV19 to TRBJ1-2, with a possible D match to TRBD1 (6 bases). V was shortened by 3 bases and J by 2 bases, with 13 bases between the two germline ends. CDR3 length: 15 residues. The V gene's germline CDR1 is LNHDA and CDR2 SQIVND (reference sequence).